This T cell receptor (beta chain) was sequenced for a study of cytomegalovirus exposure and HLA in healthy donors. Using immunoSEQ multiplex PCR, the repertoire was profiled, and TCRdb retains in-frame clones only, with some absent. The sample lists about 140,000 clones, 80% to 90% occurring once. The junction had 7 bases not matched to a gene; V was cut back by 6 bases and J by 6 bases. CDR1 is MDHEN and CDR2 is SYDVKM in the germline V gene. The CDR3 runs 15 residues. Input material: PBMCs. This TCR came from a woman aged 25 to 45 in good health and CMV-seronegative. This chain joins TRBV28 and TRBJ2-3, with 12 bases aligning to TRBD2. The CDR3 bases are TGTGCCAGCAGCCGGACTAGCGGGGTGCGGGATACGCAGTATTTT. Translated: CASSRTSGVRDTQYF.